These 26 T cell receptor beta chains were all obtained from the same sample, sequenced in a study of cytomegalovirus exposure and HLA in healthy donors. PCR involved 60 Vbeta and 13 Jbeta primers. The table came from immunoSEQ multiplex PCR; TCRdb's copy has only in-frame clones and leaves some out. The data contain fewer than 110,000 clones, roughly 87% of them singletons. The sequencing sample was made of PBMCs. These receptors were obtained from a man aged 25-40 years in good health and CMV-seropositive.

This rearrangement joins TRBV12-5 to TRBJ1-6; 11 bases line up with TRBD1. The CDR3 runs 18 residues. From germline, CDR1 is LGHNT and CDR2 FRNRAP. With 6 bases clipped from V and 6 bases from J, the junction kept 13 bases outside the gene matches. CDR3 DNA: TGTGCTAGTGGCCAGGACAGGGGGCGAGGGTCTTCTAATTCACCCCTCCACTTT. It codes for CASGQDRGRGSSNSPLHF.

This clone has only one observation. CDR3 loop: CASSTKRGPEQYF. The CDR3, as DNA: TGTGCCAGCAGCACTAAAAGGGGCCCCGAGCAGTACTTC. This chain connects TRBV5-4 to TRBJ2-5, with D maybe TRBD1 (5 bases). The last part of the DNA fits TRBJ2-7 better; the J call may be wrong. The CDR3 loop spans 13 amino acids. The germline V gene has CDR1 SGHNT and CDR2 YYREEE (reference sequence).

The chain combines TRBV6-5 with TRBJ2-5; 7 bases are shared with TRBD1. V trimming: 6 bases; J trimming: 1 base; junction bases outside the gene matches: 5. CDR1 and CDR2 from the germline V gene are MNHEY and SVGAGI. The CDR3 runs to 14 residues. CDR3 nucleotides: TGTGCCAGCAGAGGACAGGTCGGCCAAGAGACCCAGTACTTC. Residues: CASRGQVGQETQYF.

This sequence joins TRBV5-6 and TRBJ2-4; D gene unclear. V gave up 4 bases and J gave up 0 bases, with 14 bases separating them. The CDR3 is made up of 16 amino acids. Germline V gene sequence: CDR1 SGHDT, CDR2 YYEEEE. The CDR3 DNA reads as TGTGCCAGCAGCCATGGGTCCGGAGTAGCCAAAAACATTCAGTACTTC. Amino acids: CASSHGSGVAKNIQYF. The full variable domain, with the rest looked up from reference TRBV5-6 and TRBJ2-4, is DAGVTQSPTHLIKTRGQQVTLRCSPKSGHDTVSWYQQALGQGPQFIFQYYEEEERQRGNFPDRFSGHQFPNYSSELNVNALLLGDSALYLCASSHGSGVAKNIQYFGAGTRLSVL.

The CDR3 spells CASSQDRWEKLFF. DNA of the CDR3: TGCGCCAGCAGCCAAGATCGGTGGGAAAAACTGTTTTTT. The chain carries TRBV4-1 and TRBJ1-4; D unresolved. CDR1 and CDR2 from the germline V gene are MGHRA and YSYEKL. V was clipped by 0 bases and J by 8 bases, with 7 bases between them. The CDR3 has 13 residues.

V usage is TRBV6-5 and J usage is TRBJ2-4; 7 bases fit TRBD1. Germline values: CDR1 MNHEY, CDR2 SVGAGI. Germline trimming cut 5 bases from V and 12 bases from J; bases unmatched to any gene: 10. The CDR3 length is 13 residues. The CDR3 DNA follows: TGTGCCAGCAGTACCTCCTCAAGGGACAGTCAGTACTTC. Amino acids: CASSTSSRDSQYF.

A note on this clone: At one boundary the junction diverges from the germline segment, which might be a read error. The chain couples TRBV7-9 to TRBJ2-1, with 7 bases aligning to TRBD2. Germline V CDR1 and CDR2: SEHNR, FQNEAQ (reference sequence). This CDR3 has 15 amino acids. The CDR3 DNA reads TGTTCCAGCAGCACTGCACTAGCGATGTGGAATGAGCAGTTCTTC. Protein: CSSSTALAMWNEQFF. Full variable domain (remainder filled in from reference TRBV7-9 and TRBJ2-1): DTGVSQNPRHKITKRGQNVTFRCDPISEHNRLYWYRQTLGQGPEFLTYFQNEAQLEKSRLLSDRFSAERPKGSFSTLEIQRTEQGDSAMYLCSSSTALAMWNEQFFGPGTRLTVL.

This chain connects TRBV10-3 to TRBJ2-7; D call uncertain. Germline CDR1 reads ENHRY; CDR2 reads SYGVKD. The CDR3 extends over 12 amino acids. V was cut by 2 bases and J by 4 bases, with 6 bases left in between. In DNA, the CDR3 is TGTGCCATCAGTGAGGCGGCTTACGAGCAGTACTTC. Translation gives CAISEAAYEQYF.

V gene TRBV19 combines with J gene TRBJ2-1; TRBD1 matches at 7 bases. The junction had 7 bases not matched to a gene; V was cut back by 3 bases and J by 2 bases. This CDR3 is 16 amino acids long. Germline V gene data show CDR1 as LNHDA and CDR2 as SQIVND (reference sequence). The CDR3 sequence: CASSMRGQSPYNEQFF. CDR3 bases: TGTGCCAGTAGTATGAGGGGGCAATCCCCCTACAATGAGCAGTTCTTC.

V and J are TRBV19 and TRBJ1-6; a weak D match, TRBD1 (6 bases). Germline CDR1 reads LNHDA; CDR2 reads SQIVND (reference sequence). V lost 5 bases, J lost 4 bases, and 9 bases lay in between. CDR3 length: 14 amino acids. The CDR3, as DNA: TGTGCCAGTAGTCAGGGGTTTTATAATTCACCCCTCCACTTT. Amino acids: CASSQGFYNSPLHF.

A single count supports this clone. This sequence joins TRBV5-4 and TRBJ2-3, with TRBD2 matching 8 bases. The germline gives CDR1 SGHNT, CDR2 YYREEE (reference sequence). The CDR3 sequence is 16 residues long. V was pared by 4 bases and J by 3 bases, with 10 bases of the junction left unmatched. The DNA for the CDR3 is TGTGCCAGCAGCCGGGTGGCGGGGGGTTCAACAGATACGCAGTATTTT. This gives the protein CASSRVAGGSTDTQYF.

This clone was found once. The chain has TRBV5-5 and TRBJ1-1; D remains ambiguous. The CDR3 length is 16 residues. Looked up from germline, CDR1 is SGHKS and CDR2 is YYEKEE (reference sequence). The V gene lost 4 bases and the J gene lost 0 bases, with 16 bases spanning the gap. Here the CDR3 reads CASSPWGGMVNTEAFF. The CDR3 DNA follows: TGTGCCAGCAGCCCATGGGGAGGGATGGTGAACACTGAAGCTTTCTTT.

The chain recombines TRBV5-1 with TRBJ2-1; D possibly corresponds to TRBD1 (5 bases). The V end was cut by 7 bases, the J end by 2 bases, with 16 bases between. From germline, CDR1 is SGHRS and CDR2 YFSETQ. This CDR3 is built from 15 residues. The CDR3 DNA is TGCGCCAGCTGTAGCTCCAGGGCAGCCTACAATGAGCAGTTCTTC. Protein product: CASCSSRAAYNEQFF.

Here the CDR3 reads CASSLTAGGPSYNEQFF. Here the CDR3 DNA reads TGTGCCAGCAGCTTGACGGCGGGGGGGCCCTCCTACAATGAGCAGTTCTTC. The J gene is TRBJ2-1, the V gene TRBV11-2, with 9 bases fitting TRBD2. Germline CDR1 SGHAT, CDR2 FQNNGV. V gave up 3 bases and J gave up 0 bases; unmatched junction bases: 6. This CDR3 contains 17 residues.

The J gene is TRBJ1-1, the V gene TRBV11-2, with D uncertain. V was shortened by 3 bases and J by 8 bases, with 7 bases between the two germline ends. Per germline, CDR1 SGHAT and CDR2 FQNNGV. There are 11 residues in the CDR3. The CDR3 DNA reads as TGTGCCAGCAGCTTCGGGAGGGAAGCTTTCTTT. This encodes CASSFGREAFF.

V is TRBV6-5 and J is TRBJ1-3; D possibly corresponds to TRBD1 (6 bases). Germline CDR1 and CDR2: MNHEY and SVGAGI. Between the trimmed V and J ends, which lost 0 bases and 4 bases, there was a span of 10 bases. The CDR3 loop spans 15 amino acids. CDR3 loop: CASSYSGQMGNTIYF. Written as DNA, the CDR3 is TGTGCCAGCAGTTACTCGGGACAAATGGGAAACACCATATATTTT.

The J gene is TRBJ1-2, the V gene TRBV13; D gene unclear. Between the trimmed V and J ends, which lost 5 bases and 3 bases, there was a span of 10 bases. Germline V CDR1 and CDR2: PRHDT, FYEKMQ (reference sequence). The length of the CDR3 is 13 residues. The CDR3 DNA sequence: TGTGCCAGCAGCCCAAGAGTGGACTATGGCTACACCTTC. Its protein is CASSPRVDYGYTF.

This clone turned up a few times. The V gene is TRBV2, the J gene TRBJ2-1; the match to TRBD1 covers 7 bases. Per germline, CDR1 SNHLY and CDR2 FYNNEI. This CDR3 is built from 13 residues. V gave up 7 bases and J gave up 14 bases; unmatched junction bases: 14. The CDR3 bases are TGTGCCAGCACTAGGACAGGCCCGGGCGCAAAGTTCTTC. Amino acids: CASTRTGPGAKFF.

The V and J genes are TRBV5-1 and TRBJ2-5, with 9 bases matching TRBD2. J was trimmed by 5 bases and V by 2 bases; bases with no gene match: 10. CDR3 length: 16 residues. Germline values: CDR1 SGHRS, CDR2 YFSETQ. The CDR3 is CASSLDPAGGSETQYF. The CDR3 nucleotides are TGCGCCAGCAGCTTAGATCCAGCGGGGGGCTCGGAGACCCAGTACTTC.

The rearrangement joins TRBV5-4 to TRBJ1-2, with TRBD1 matching 7 bases. The CDR3 is made up of 16 amino acids. With 3 bases clipped from V and 4 bases from J, the junction kept 12 bases outside the gene matches. Germline lookup yields CDR1 SGHNT and CDR2 YYREEE (reference sequence). The CDR3 protein is CASSSHRGPLSYGYTF. The CDR3 DNA is TGTGCCAGCAGCTCCCACAGGGGCCCCCTCTCCTATGGCTACACCTTC. Supplemented by reference TRBV5-4 and TRBJ1-2, the full variable domain reads ETGVTQSPTHLIKTRGQQVTLRCSSQSGHNTVSWYQQALGQGPQFIFQYYREEENGRGNFPPRFSGLQFPNYSSELNVNALELDDSALYLCASSSHRGPLSYGYTFGSGTRLTVV.

In this sample, this clone turned up a few times. The chain employs TRBV5-6 and TRBJ2-5; D gene unclear. This CDR3 spans 13 amino acids. Per germline, CDR1 SGHDT and CDR2 YYEEEE. V was cut by 9 bases and J by 1 base, with 13 bases left in between. CDR3 sequence reads: CATCFYTQETQYF. The CDR3 region has the DNA TGTGCCACCTGCTTTTACACCCAAGAGACCCAGTACTTC.

The chain combines TRBV7-7 with TRBJ2-5; 8 nucleotides agree with TRBD1. There are 15 residues in the CDR3. Trimming took 3 bases from V and 1 from J; bases not matched to a gene: 4. Germline CDR1 reads SSHAT; CDR2 reads FNYEAQ (reference sequence). CDR3 loop: CASSFSGQGQETQYF. The CDR3 nucleotides read TGTGCCAGCAGCTTCTCTGGACAGGGCCAAGAGACCCAGTACTTC.

V is TRBV30 and J is TRBJ2-5, with 8 positions matching TRBD2. Unmatched junction bases numbered 3, after V lost 5 bases and J lost 4 bases. The CDR3 sequence is 12 residues long. Germline CDR1 and CDR2: GTSNPN and SVGIG (reference sequence). The CDR3: CAWHGGVETQYF. The CDR3 nucleotides are TGTGCCTGGCACGGGGGGGTAGAGACCCAGTACTTC. The full variable domain, completed using reference TRBV30 and TRBJ2-5, is SQTIHQWPATLVQPVGSPLSLECTVEGTSNPNLYWYRQAAGRGLQLLFYSVGIGQISSEVPQNLSASRPQDRQFILSSKKLLLSDSGFYLCAWHGGVETQYFGPGTRLLVL.

CDR3 sequence (DNA): TGCAGCGTTAAGGGGGACAGGGCCGGGGAGCTGTTTTTT. Protein sequence: CSVKGDRAGELFF. The genes are TRBV29-1 and TRBJ2-2; 9 bases fit TRBD1. J gave up 6 bases and V 5 bases, and 4 bases lay outside the gene matches. Germline V gives CDR1 SQVTM, CDR2 ANQGSEA. The CDR3 contains 13 residues.

This rearrangement joins TRBV6-6 to TRBJ2-4, with TRBD1 matching 7 bases. This CDR3 is built from 14 residues. Per germline, CDR1 MNHNY and CDR2 SVGAGI (reference sequence). J lost 8 bases, V lost 7 bases, and 11 bases had no gene match. CDR3 nucleotide sequence: TGTGCCAGCACCCCCGAGCAGGGGGTAGACATTCAGTACTTC. This translates into CASTPEQGVDIQYF.

The chain is built from TRBV29-1 and TRBJ1-1; no definite D call. Germline values: CDR1 SQVTM, CDR2 ANQGSEA. Trimming shortened V by 6 bases and J by 2 bases, and 7 bases separated the two germline ends. There are 11 residues in the CDR3. CDR3 bases: TGCAGCGTGGCAGAAAACACTGAAGCTTTCTTT. Encoded protein: CSVAENTEAFF.